This TCR beta chain was found in a study of T cell repertoires in cytomegalovirus infection. As for the study in general: An indication of both CMV infection and matching HLA type came from public TCR beta signatures.

Comments on this clonotype: Its specificity is not known.

The ends were cut back, 2 bases at V and 2 bases at J, with 13 bases in the middle. Germline loops: CDR1 MDHEN, CDR2 SYDVKM. The CDR3 loop spans 15 amino acids. Study-level points and caveats: HLA-C-restricted CMV clonotypes gave the most frequent clonotype in two of eight donors. The cumulative frequency of public TCR beta families identified carriers of CMV plus the relevant HLA.

TCRdb analysed the reads with MiXCR anew, one entry per CDR3 protein. Of roughly 230,000 distinct CDR3 sequences in the sample, 12% were seen once. The sequence was obtained from a human donor in good health (CMV status not recorded). Some clones in this sample may be carry-over from other donors' samples. The V call is TRBV28, the J call TRBJ2-7; a weak D match, TRBD2 (6 bases). Sequencing was carried out using PBMCs. CDR3: CASSLLLTGAYEQYF. The CDR3 nucleotides are TGTGCCAGCAGTTTACTTTTGACGGGGGCCTACGAGCAGTACTTC.